These 31 T cell receptor beta chains were all obtained from the same sample, sequenced in a study of neurological immune-mediated disorders. One entry per CDR3 protein results from TCRdb running MiXCR on the 5' RACE reads. The sample shows 30,000 or so distinct CDR3 sequences, roughly 15% of them seen only once. Sequencing was done on a sample of PBMCs. The receptors shown here come from a man aged 70 or older in good health.

This clonotype has ten or more counts. The rearrangement links TRBV10-2 to TRBJ2-3; 15 bases match TRBD2. There are 16 residues in the CDR3. J gave up 6 bases and V 4 bases, and 5 bases lay outside the gene matches. Germline CDR1 reads WSHSY; CDR2 reads SAAADI. The CDR3 coding sequence is TGCGCCAGCAGTGCCCAGGGGACTAGCGGGGGGGATACGCAGTATTTT. The encoded protein is CASSAQGTSGGDTQYF.

This clonotype has a count of ten or more. The V gene is TRBV2, the J gene TRBJ2-3, with D hard to call. V lost 3 bases and J lost 0, with 10 bases in between. This CDR3 is built from 15 residues. CDR1 and CDR2 (germline): SNHLY, FYNNEI. The CDR3: CASSDLSSSTDTQYF. The CDR3 nucleotides read TGTGCCAGCAGTGATTTGTCCTCTAGCACAGATACGCAGTATTTT.

In its sample, this clonotype was seen many times. The chain links TRBV5-5 to TRBJ1-5; 10 nucleotides align to TRBD1. The germline V gene has CDR1 SGHKS and CDR2 YYEKEE (reference sequence). CDR3 size: 15 residues. V was pared by 4 bases and J by 4 bases, with 5 bases of the junction left unmatched. The CDR3 DNA is TGTGCCAGCAGCCCGGGACAGGGGAGAAATCAGCCCCAGCATTTT. Translation: CASSPGQGRNQPQHF.

The sample holds many counts of this clonotype. The chain recombines TRBV12-3 or TRBV12-4 with TRBJ1-4; no clear D gene. There are 12 residues in the CDR3. Trimming cost V 4 bases and J 7 bases, with 7 bases left between them. Here the CDR3 reads CASSSHREKLFF. The CDR3 bases are TGTGCCAGCAGTTCCCATCGTGAAAAACTGTTTTTT.

This clonotype was seen only a few times. The chain employs TRBV19 and TRBJ2-5, with D unclear. The CDR3 contains 11 residues. CDR1 is LNHDA and CDR2 is SQIVND in the germline V gene (reference sequence). Trimming stripped 2 bases from V and 7 bases from J, with 5 bases between. The CDR3 DNA follows: TGTGCCAGTAGTATATTCGGGACCCAGTACTTC. It is translated as CASSIFGTQYF. The full variable domain, with the rest looked up from reference TRBV19 and TRBJ2-5, is DGGITQSPKYLFRKEGQNVTLSCEQNLNHDAMYWYRQDPGQGLRLIYYSQIVNDFQKGDIAEGYSVSREKKESFPLTVTSAQKNPTAFYLCASSIFGTQYFGPGTRLLVL.

The sample holds many counts of this clonotype. This chain uses TRBV6-6 with TRBJ2-5, with unresolved D. The germline CDR1 and CDR2 sequences are MNHNY and SVGAGI (reference sequence). With 8 bases removed from V and 5 bases from J, the gap between germline ends came to 9 bases. CDR3 size: 11 residues. DNA for the CDR3: TGTGCCAGCCTAACAAGGGAGACCCAGTACTTC. Protein product: CASLTRETQYF.

There are many counts of this clonotype. This chain connects TRBV5-1 to TRBJ1-3; D unresolved. CDR1 and CDR2 (germline): SGHRS, YFSETQ. The V and J ends lost 2 bases and 2 bases respectively, with 8 bases between them. CDR3 size: 14 residues. The DNA of the CDR3 is TGCGCCAGCAGCTTCGAAGGTGCTGGAAACACCATATATTTT. Protein product: CASSFEGAGNTIYF.

This clonotype was recorded many times. This chain joins TRBV20-1 and TRBJ2-2; no firm D call. The germline V gene encodes CDR1 DFQATT and CDR2 SNEGSKA (reference sequence). V was trimmed by 3 bases and J by 6 bases, leaving 8 bases between them. There are 12 residues in the CDR3. In DNA, the CDR3 is TGCAGTGCTAGTTACGTTGCCGGGGAGCTGTTTTTT. This gives the protein CSASYVAGELFF.

This clonotype is a singleton in its sample. In DNA, the CDR3 is TGCGCCAGCAGCCAAGAGTTGCGTGCGGCGGGGGGAAGCCAAGAGACCCAGTACTTC. This codes for CASSQELRAAGGSQETQYF. The chain links TRBV4-3 to TRBJ2-5; 8 bases match TRBD2. The ends lost 0 bases at V and 1 base at J; junction bases unmatched: 13. Germline V CDR1 and CDR2: LGHNA, YSLEER. This CDR3 is built from 19 residues.

This clonotype occurred many times. The rearrangement joins TRBV21-1 to TRBJ2-1; the D call TRBD1 from the table was never checked on the DNA. TRBV21-1 represents a pseudogene. This CDR3 region has 18 residues. The CDR3 DNA is TGTGCCAGCAGCAAAGCGTCGCGGACACTGGTCGCCTACAATGAGCAGTTCTTC. This translates into CASSKASRTLVAYNEQFF.

There are many counts of this clonotype. This CDR3 reads CASRGGLAGTDTQYF. In DNA form, the CDR3 reads TGTGCCAGCAGGGGGGGACTAGCCGGGACAGATACGCAGTATTTT. The chain carries TRBV6-5 and TRBJ2-3; 9 positions agree with TRBD2. Germline V lookup: CDR1 MNHEY, CDR2 SVGAGI. Trimming took 6 bases from V and 3 from J; bases not matched to a gene: 7. The CDR3 spans 15 residues.

This clonotype was seen many times. The rearrangement links TRBV27 to TRBJ1-5; possibly TRBD1 for D (5 bases). From germline, CDR1 is MNHEY and CDR2 SMNVEV (reference sequence). This CDR3 is built from 14 residues. Trimming shortened V by 5 bases and J by 1 base, and 9 bases separated the two germline ends. The CDR3, as DNA: TGTGCCAGCAGTACCCAGGGAAGCAATCAGCCCCAGCATTTT. It encodes CASSTQGSNQPQHF.

At least ten counts were recorded for this clonotype. Germline and junction disagree at one end, which may indicate a read error. This chain joins TRBV2 and TRBJ2-5, with TRBD1 as a possible D gene (7 bases). CDR3 length: 12 amino acids. CDR1 and CDR2 (germline): SNHLY, FYNNEI. CDR3 coding DNA: TGTGCAAGCAGGGGGGACCAAGAGACCCAGTACTTC. As protein: CASRGDQETQYF.

This clonotype has a count of ten or more. The V and J genes are TRBV5-1 and TRBJ1-1; 9 bases align to TRBD1. This CDR3 region has 15 residues. From germline, CDR1 is SGHRS and CDR2 YFSETQ. The J segment lost 1 base and the V segment lost 5 bases, leaving 6 bases of the junction unmatched. The CDR3 here is CASRSGTGPNTEAFF. The CDR3 nucleotides read TGCGCCAGCAGAAGTGGGACAGGGCCGAACACTGAAGCTTTCTTT.

This clonotype was seen repeatedly, ten times or more. This rearrangement joins TRBV10-3 to TRBJ2-1; D not certain. The germline V and J ends were trimmed by 1 base and 0 bases, with 7 bases remaining between them. Germline V CDR1 and CDR2: ENHRY, SYGVKD. The CDR3 has 15 amino acids. The CDR3 DNA follows: TGTGCCATCAGTGAGTTAGGGCTCTCCTACAATGAGCAGTTCTTC. Protein product: CAISELGLSYNEQFF.

This clonotype occurred many times. The chain employs TRBV7-2 and TRBJ2-3, with 9 bases aligning to TRBD2. Trimming took 3 bases from V and 5 from J; bases not matched to a gene: 6. From germline, CDR1 is SGHTA and CDR2 FQGNSA. The CDR3 sequence is 15 residues long. The CDR3 reads CASSFSGGLQDTQYF. DNA of the CDR3: TGTGCCAGCAGCTTTAGCGGGGGACTGCAAGATACGCAGTATTTT.

There are many counts of this clonotype. The V call is TRBV7-2, the J call TRBJ2-7; 9 nucleotides agree with TRBD1. The V gene's germline CDR1 is SGHTA and CDR2 FQGNSA. This CDR3 comprises 14 residues. Unmatched junction bases numbered 3, after V lost 4 bases and J lost 2 bases. This chain's CDR3 is CASSSGQGTYEQYF. The CDR3 DNA reads TGTGCCAGCAGCTCCGGACAGGGGACCTACGAGCAGTACTTC.

This clonotype was seen ten or more times. The J gene is TRBJ1-2, the V gene TRBV4-2, with D tentatively TRBD1 (5 bases). The CDR3 is made up of 16 amino acids. V lost 0 bases to trimming and J lost 5 bases, with 16 bases between them. The germline V gene encodes CDR1 LGHNA and CDR2 YNFKEQ. CDR3 bases: TGTGCCAGCAGCCAAGATCTCAGGGACGAAGTTTATGGCTACACCTTC. Amino acids: CASSQDLRDEVYGYTF.

Many counts were recorded for this clonotype. The V call is TRBV7-9, the J call TRBJ1-5; 9 bases align to TRBD1. The trim removed 7 bases at V and 7 bases at J, leaving 8 bases unmatched. CDR3 length: 14 amino acids. CDR1 is SEHNR, CDR2 FQNEAQ, per germline (reference sequence). The CDR3 nucleotides are TGTGCCAGCACCATGGGACAGGGAGGACAGCCCCAGCATTTT. Translation gives CASTMGQGGQPQHF.

The chain carries TRBV7-2 and TRBJ2-3; maybe TRBD2 (5 bases). CDR3 length: 14 residues. Germline V gene data show CDR1 as SGHTA and CDR2 as FQGNSA. The V gene lost 4 bases and the J gene lost 5 bases, with 13 bases spanning the gap. The CDR3 protein is CASSSGLSGDTQYF. The DNA for the CDR3 is TGTGCCAGCAGCTCAGGACTCTCTGGAGATACGCAGTATTTT.

This clonotype was recorded many times. The CDR3, as DNA: TGTGCCAGCAGCCCAACAGGGCTAGCGAGCTCCTATAATTCACCCCTCCACTTT. The encoded protein is CASSPTGLASSYNSPLHF. This chain connects TRBV7-8 to TRBJ1-6; TRBD1 might be the D (6 bases). Trimming shortened V by 5 bases and J by 0 bases, and 17 bases separated the two germline ends. The CDR3 is 18 residues long. The germline V gene has CDR1 SGHVS and CDR2 FQNEAQ.

This clonotype was observed many times. The CDR3 coding sequence is TGTGCCACCTCACGAGGGGGCAAGTCAGATACGCAGTATTTT. Its protein product is CATSRGGKSDTQYF. The chain carries TRBV14 and TRBJ2-3; 7 bases are a match to TRBD1. Unmatched junction bases numbered 11, after V lost 10 bases and J lost 4 bases. There are 14 residues in the CDR3. Looked up from germline, CDR1 is SGHDN and CDR2 is FVKESK.

This clonotype appeared many times. V is TRBV5-1 and J is TRBJ1-1, with 9 nucleotides matching TRBD1. Germline assignment: CDR1 SGHRS and CDR2 YFSETQ. The length of the CDR3 is 14 residues. V gave up 5 bases and J gave up 6 bases; unmatched junction bases: 8. The CDR3 sequence: CASRTRTGAPEAFF. The CDR3 DNA follows: TGCGCCAGCAGGACGAGGACAGGGGCTCCTGAAGCTTTCTTT. The whole variable domain, filled in from reference TRBV5-1 and TRBJ1-1, reads KAGVTQTPRYLIKTRGQQVTLSCSPISGHRSVSWYQQTPGQGLQFLFEYFSETQRNKGNFPGRFSGRQFSNSRSEMNVSTLELGDSALYLCASRTRTGAPEAFFGQGTRLTVV.

This clonotype has ten or more counts. This chain joins TRBV29-1 and TRBJ1-1; D perhaps matches TRBD1 (5 bases). Germline V gene sequence: CDR1 SQVTM, CDR2 ANQGSEA. The ends were cut back, 5 bases at V and 0 bases at J, with 10 bases in the middle. The CDR3 runs to 13 residues. The CDR3 nucleotides are TGCAGCGTTCAGGGCCAACTGAACACTGAAGCTTTCTTT. This encodes CSVQGQLNTEAFF.

This clonotype has a count of ten or more. The chain carries TRBV7-2 and TRBJ1-5, with D unclear. The CDR3 contains 16 residues. Germline-derived CDR1 and CDR2 are SGHTA and FQGNSA. V lost 1 base and J 3 bases, leaving 13 bases between the germline ends. CDR3 DNA sequence: TGTGCCAGCAGCTTAGGGGCCATCACATCCAATCAGCCCCAGCATTTT. Its translation: CASSLGAITSNQPQHF.

In this sample, this clonotype turned up many times. One end of the junction is discordant with germline, which a read error may explain. The chain combines TRBV20-1 with TRBJ1-1, with D maybe TRBD1 (5 bases). Germline CDR1 and CDR2: DFQATT and SNEGSKA (reference sequence). There are 13 residues in the CDR3. This chain's CDR3 is CSGRQTKNTEAFF. The CDR3 DNA follows: TGCAGTGGTAGACAGACTAAGAACACTGAAGCTTTCTTT.

This clonotype was seen many times. This rearrangement joins TRBV10-3 to TRBJ2-2; D perhaps matches TRBD1 (5 bases). The CDR3 totals 16 residues. With 6 bases removed from V and 0 bases from J, the gap between germline ends came to 14 bases. CDR1 is ENHRY, CDR2 SYGVKD, per germline. CDR3 nucleotides: TGTGCCATCAGATCAGACAGCCCCGCGAACACCGGGGAGCTGTTTTTT. Its translation: CAIRSDSPANTGELFF.

This clonotype was seen at least ten times. At one of its ends the junction is not consistent with the germline gene, which may arise from a read error. The CDR3 sequence: CASSLGLNEQYF. In DNA form, the CDR3 reads TGCGCCAGCAGTTTGGGGCTGAACGAGCAGTACTTC. This sequence joins TRBV5-1 and TRBJ2-7; D perhaps matches TRBD1 (5 bases). The V gene's germline CDR1 is SGHRS and CDR2 YFSETQ. There are 12 residues in the CDR3. Using reference TRBV5-1 and TRBJ2-7 for the parts outside the CDR3, the full variable domain is KAGVTQTPRYLIKTRGQQVTLSCSPISGHRSVSWYQQTPGQGLQFLFEYFSETQRNKGNFPGRFSGRQFSNSRSEMNVSTLELGDSALYLCASSLGLNEQYFGPGTRLTVT.

This clonotype occurred many times. The chain employs TRBV6-2 or TRBV6-3 and TRBJ1-5, with D tentatively TRBD1 (5 bases). Germline V gene lookup returns CDR1 MNHEY and CDR2 SVGEGT. The CDR3 totals 17 residues. V gave up 6 bases and J gave up 5 bases, with 23 bases separating them. The CDR3 DNA reads as TGTGCCAGCAGCTCATTCGGGGGAAGGCCCACTGATCAGCCCCAGCATTTT. Translated: CASSSFGGRPTDQPQHF.

In this sample, this clonotype turned up many times. The DNA of the CDR3 is TGTGCCAGCAGTTACTCGCAGTACGAGCAGTACTTC. This encodes CASSYSQYEQYF. V gene TRBV6-2 or TRBV6-3 combines with J gene TRBJ2-7; no clear D gene. CDR3 size: 12 residues. In germline, CDR1 is MNHEY, CDR2 SVGEGT. With 0 bases removed from V and 4 bases from J, the gap between germline ends came to 4 bases.

Worth noting for this clonotype: A read error may explain this, as a much larger clone is one base away. This chain links TRBV29-1 with TRBJ1-5; 7 bases fit TRBD1. This CDR3 has 13 amino acids. The germline CDR1 and CDR2 sequences are SQVTM and ANQGSEA. The CDR3 coding sequence is TGCAGCGCAACCCCAGGGGGAGGTCAGTCCCAGCATTTT. This gives the protein CSATPGGGQSQHF. The full variable domain, completed using reference TRBV29-1 and TRBJ1-5, is SAVISQKPSRDICQRGTSLTIQCQVDSQVTMMFWYRQQPGQSLTLIATANQGSEATYESGFVIDKFPISRPNLTFSTLTVSNMSPEDSSIYLCSATPGGGQSQHFGDGTRLSIL.